This T cell receptor (beta chain) was sequenced for a study of blood T cell repertoires in COVID-19. Across the study: The United States, Italy and Spain supplied acute and convalescent COVID-19 samples.

Germline V gives CDR1 GTSNPN, CDR2 SVGIG (reference sequence). CDR3 length: 16 residues. The V and J ends lost 2 bases and 10 bases, in that order; junction bases with no gene match: 10. Authors' analysis steps: Reference gene primer amplification gave nucleated cell count estimates. The repertoire was sequenced with immunoSEQ multiplex PCR; TCRdb's copy has only in-frame clones and lacks some. The DNA gave D and trimming, while V, J and clone size come from that table. This table holds about 240,000 clones, 88% found once. What was sequenced was peripheral blood. The chain combines TRBV30 with TRBJ2-1; 14 bases fit TRBD2. This TCR derives from a woman aged 25 to 39 with acute or convalescent COVID-19. DNA for the CDR3: TGTGCCTGGAGTTCCAAGGGACTAGCGGGAGTCGGGGAGCAGTTCTTC. This encodes CAWSSKGLAGVGEQFF.